These T cell receptor beta chains were read from a single sample in a study of CD8 T cells in ankylosing spondylitis. TCRdb re-derived calls from the 5' RACE reads in MiXCR, one entry per CDR3 protein. This sample yields roughly 130,000 distinct CDR3 sequences, of which 7% are seen a single time; 12% belongs to the top ten. The sample was blood, either unsorted or a sorted T cell fraction (not recorded which). Source of these receptors: a male donor with ankylosing spondylitis or in good health (not recorded which). CDR3s include the opening cysteine and the closing phenylalanine or tryptophan. D genes are given only for firm matches. A row's size may be missing; if present it is once, few, many or a size class.

d_gene | j_gene | v_gene | abundance | len | CDR3aa | CDR3nt
. | TRBJ2-7 | TRBV5-1 | many | 16 | CASSLDRAGTSYEQYF | TGCGCCAGCAGCTTGGATCGAGCGGGTACATCCTACGAGCAGTACTTC
TRBD2 | TRBJ2-7 | TRBV5-1 | many | 14 | CASSETSGSYEQYF | TGCGCCAGCAGCGAGACTAGCGGGAGCTACGAGCAGTACTTC
TRBD2 | TRBJ2-3 | TRBV15 | many | 17 | CATSRDTGGGVLDTQYF | TGTGCCACCAGCAGAGATACCGGCGGGGGGGTACTAGATACGCAGTATTTT
. | TRBJ1-1 | TRBV7-2 | many | 12 | CASSLEYTEAFF | TGTGCCAGCAGCTTAGAGTACACTGAAGCTTTCTTT
. | TRBJ1-4 | TRBV30 | many | 14 | CAWRMGRGFEKLFF | TGTGCCTGGAGGATGGGTAGGGGTTTCGAAAAACTGTTTTTT
. | TRBJ1-1 | TRBV7-3 | many | 14 | CASSGTASNPEAFF | TGTGCCAGCAGCGGAACAGCCTCCAACCCTGAAGCTTTCTTT
. | TRBJ2-7 | TRBV5-1 | many | 11 | CASSLHYEQYF | TGCGCCAGCAGCCTCCACTACGAGCAGTACTTC
. | TRBJ1-1 | TRBV19 | many | 16 | CASSQFTGFRNTEAFF | TGTGCCAGTAGCCAATTCACAGGGTTCCGGAACACTGAAGCTTTCTTT
TRBD1 | TRBJ2-7 | TRBV9 | many | 13 | CASSGQGRYEQYF | TGTGCCAGCAGCGGACAGGGGCGCTACGAGCAGTACTTC
. | TRBJ2-4 | TRBV28 | many | 11 | CASSLGGNEYF | TGTGCCAGCAGTTTAGGAGGGAATGAGTACTTC
. | TRBJ2-2 | TRBV30 | . | 14 | CAWIQAINTGELFF | TGTGCCTGGATACAGGCAATTAACACCGGGGAGCTGTTTTTT
. | TRBJ1-1 | TRBV20-1 | many | 14 | CSARLGGLGTEAFF | TGCAGTGCCCGATTGGGAGGGTTGGGCACTGAAGCTTTCTTT
. | TRBJ1-2 | TRBV5-1 | few | 18 | CASSLFGRPENDNYGYTF | TGCGCCAGCAGCTTGTTTGGCAGGCCGGAAAATGACAACTATGGCTACACCTTC
. | TRBJ2-3 | TRBV10-3 | once | 13 | CAIVGRNTDTQYF | TGTGCCATCGTTGGTCGAAACACAGATACGCAGTATTTT
. | TRBJ1-4 | TRBV7-2 | . | 13 | CASSLSRKEKLFF | TGTGCCAGCAGCTTATCCAGGAAAGAAAAACTGTTTTTT
. | TRBJ1-1 | TRBV20-1 | many | 12 | CSAMAVNTEAFF | TGCAGTGCTATGGCTGTGAACACTGAAGCTTTCTTT
. | TRBJ1-2 | TRBV7-2 | many | 15 | CASSLWGGTPMGYTF | TGTGCCAGCAGCCTCTGGGGGGGGACGCCTATGGGCTACACCTTC
. | TRBJ1-2 | TRBV9 | many | 13 | CASSPGTPGGYTF | TGTGCCAGCAGCCCAGGTACACCTGGAGGCTACACCTTC
. | TRBJ2-3 | TRBV29-1 | many | 14 | CSVDDGTREDTQYF | TGCAGCGTTGACGACGGGACCCGCGAAGATACGCAGTATTTT
. | TRBJ2-4 | TRBV12-3/TRBV12-4 | many | 12 | CASSPGVGVRDF | TGTGCCAGCAGTCCCGGAGTAGGGGTGCGAGACTTC
TRBD2 | TRBJ2-1 | TRBV10-3 | . | 15 | CAINPTSGGFNEQFF | TGTGCCATCAACCCAACTAGCGGGGGGTTTAATGAGCAGTTCTTC
. | TRBJ2-2 | TRBV5-1 | . | 12 | CASSLGRTELFF | TGCGCCAGCTCCCTGGGCCGGACGGAGCTGTTTTTT
. | TRBJ2-7 | TRBV28 | . | 15 | CASSDSSGGAGHYHF | TGTGCCAGCAGTGATAGTAGTGGGGGAGCGGGCCATTATCACTTC
. | TRBJ1-4 | TRBV29-1 | many | 13 | CSVVVNRDEKLFF | TGCAGCGTTGTGGTGAACAGGGATGAAAAACTGTTTTTT
. | TRBJ1-3 | TRBV7-2 | many | 14 | CASSFTTGGNTIYF | TGTGCCAGCAGCTTTACGACAGGCGGAAACACCATATATTTT
TRBD2 | TRBJ2-5 | TRBV27 | many | 15 | CASSAIAGGLETQYF | TGTGCCAGCAGTGCGATAGCGGGGGGTCTGGAGACCCAGTACTTC
TRBD1 | TRBJ2-3 | TRBV9 | . | 15 | CASSVAAGGADTQYF | TGTGCCAGCAGCGTAGCGGCAGGGGGCGCAGATACGCAGTATTTT
. | TRBJ2-2 | TRBV9 | many | 17 | CASSAPKKTANTGELFF | TGTGCCAGCAGCGCCCCAAAAAAGACAGCGAACACCGGGGAGCTGTTTTTT
. | TRBJ2-5 | TRBV10-3 | many | 12 | CATAGYQETQYF | TGTGCCACCGCAGGATATCAAGAGACCCAGTACTTC
. | TRBJ2-7 | TRBV7-2 | many | 12 | CASSFWRGEQYF | TGTGCCAGCAGCTTCTGGCGGGGCGAGCAGTACTTC
TRBD2 | TRBJ2-5 | TRBV12-3/TRBV12-4 | many | 15 | CASSITGLTQETQYF | TGTGCCAGCAGTATTACGGGACTAACACAAGAGACCCAGTACTTC
. | TRBJ1-1 | TRBV5-1 | many | 14 | CASSWSSANTEAFF | TGCGCCAGCAGCTGGTCGTCGGCCAACACTGAAGCTTTCTTT
TRBD1 | TRBJ2-5 | TRBV10-3 | many | 16 | CAISDGTGYNLETQYF | TGTGCCATCAGTGACGGGACAGGATATAATTTAGAGACCCAGTACTTC
. | TRBJ2-7 | TRBV7-6 | many | 9 | CASSLSSYF | TGTGCCAGCAGCTTATCGTCGTACTTC
. | TRBJ1-5 | TRBV20-1 | many | 15 | CSARDSAVNNQPQHF | TGCAGTGCTAGAGATTCGGCGGTAAACAATCAGCCCCAGCATTTT
. | TRBJ2-2 | TRBV5-1 | many | 16 | CATTWSGAGNTGELFF | TGCGCCACCACGTGGAGCGGAGCGGGGAACACCGGGGAGCTGTTTTTT
. | TRBJ1-6 | TRBV5-1 | many | 14 | CASSLEGGGSPLHF | TGCGCCAGCAGCTTGGAAGGAGGAGGGTCACCCCTCCACTTT
. | TRBJ1-4 | TRBV5-4 | . | 15 | CASSGSTATNEKLFF | TGTGCCAGCAGCGGATCGACGGCAACTAATGAAAAACTGTTTTTT
. | TRBJ1-2 | TRBV12-3/TRBV12-4 | many | 13 | CASSPTGTYGYTF | TGTGCCAGCAGCCCAACAGGCACCTATGGCTACACCTTC
TRBD1 | TRBJ2-7 | TRBV5-4 | few | 15 | CASSLAGTGRYEQYF | TGTGCCAGCAGCTTGGCCGGGACAGGGAGGTACGAGCAGTACTTC
. | TRBJ2-2 | TRBV19 | many | 15 | CASRGGTPNTGELFF | TGTGCCAGTAGAGGGGGTACCCCGAACACCGGGGAGCTGTTTTTT
. | TRBJ2-7 | TRBV12-3/TRBV12-4 | many | 15 | CASGGVDSLVYEQYF | TGTGCCAGCGGAGGGGTGGATTCCCTAGTCTACGAGCAGTACTTC
TRBD2 | TRBJ2-5 | TRBV5-1 | many | 16 | CASSLALLAGQETQYF | TGCGCCAGCAGCTTGGCTTTACTAGCGGGACAAGAGACCCAGTACTTC
. | TRBJ1-5 | TRBV4-1 | many | 17 | CASSQDLQVGGNQPQHF | TGCGCCAGCAGCCAAGATCTTCAGGTTGGAGGCAATCAGCCCCAGCATTTT
. | TRBJ1-1 | TRBV12-3/TRBV12-4 | few | 11 | CASSFKTEAFF | TGTGCCAGCAGTTTTAAGACTGAAGCTTTCTTT
. | TRBJ2-1 | TRBV29-1 | . | 12 | CSVEGLRFEQFF | TGCAGCGTTGAAGGTCTCCGCTTTGAGCAGTTCTTC